This TCR beta chain was recorded in a study of OX40 agonist ivuxolimab in advanced cancers. Study-wide background: Dose-escalation patients suffered from hepatocellular carcinoma, melanoma, renal cell or head and neck cancer. Study-wide points: CD4+ and CD8+ blood T cells expanded clonally by week 6 at 0.1 to 3.0 mg/kg. Also showing low normalized T-cell clonal expansion were some of the nonresponders.

Comments on this clone: Antigen: not known.

The repertoire was sequenced with immunoSEQ multiplex PCR; TCRdb's copy has only in-frame clones and lacks some. The data show about 45,000 clones, around 86% seen once. The germline CDR1 and CDR2 sequences are MNHEY and SVGAGI. V lost 3 bases, J lost 2 bases, and 8 bases lay in between. The CDR3 contains 15 residues. Blood got drawn at baseline, again on cycle 4 day 1, and then on cycle 7 day 1. This specimen was CD4+ or CD8+ T cells sorted from blood, taken in a trial of the OX40 agonist ivuxolimab. This receptor was taken from an adult with an advanced solid tumor such as melanoma, head and neck, liver or kidney cancer. The V and J genes are TRBV6-5 and TRBJ2-6; D remains unclear. In nucleotides, the CDR3 is TGTGCCAGCAGTTATTGGGATGCTGGGGCCAACGTCCTGACTTTC. As protein: CASSYWDAGANVLTF.